Presented here are 27 T cell receptor beta chains from one specimen sequenced in a study of tissue T cells after allogeneic stem cell transplantation. Sequencing was performed with immunoSEQ multiplex PCR; in TCRdb, only in-frame clones are kept and a portion is missing. The sample lists 6,000 or so clones, approximately 52% occurring once. Time point here: mouse harvest day 7 after allogeneic transplant. Each mouse received 10^7 T-cell-depleted marrow cells plus 10^6 splenic CD5+ T cells by tail vein. Material for sequencing was gut tissue. These receptors all come from a female BALB/c mouse given C57BL/6 T cells with graft-versus-host disease after an allogeneic hematopoietic cell transplant.

This clone has a handful of counts. The genes are named according to mouse. The sequence runs out 1 residue before the end of the CDR3; the remainder is reconstructed from the germline J gene. This chain connects TRBV13-3 to TRBJ1-5, with TRBD1 as a possible D gene (5 bases). V was trimmed by 0 bases and J by 7 bases, leaving 5 bases between them. The CDR3 runs 12 residues. Germline assignment: CDR1 NNHDY and CDR2 SYVADS. Partial CDR3 DNA: TGTGCCAGCAGTGATGCAGGGCAGGCTCCGCTT. Encoded protein: CASSDAGQAPL. The full-length CDR3 reads as CASSDAGQAPLF.

This clone appeared a few times. The genes and germline here are from mouse. The read stops 1 residue short of the end of the CDR3; the missing end is completed from the germline J gene. The chain employs TRBV2 and TRBJ1-3; TRBD1 matches at 8 bases. Germline V gene data show CDR1 as LGHNA and CDR2 as YSYQKL. Unmatched junction bases numbered 0, after V lost 3 bases and J lost 2 bases. The CDR3 consists of 14 residues. The CDR3 DNA, read in part, is TGTGCCAGCAGCCAGACAGGGGCTGGAAATACGCTCTAT. Amino acids: CASSQTGAGNTLY. From start to end, the CDR3 is CASSQTGAGNTLYF.

A word on this clone: Any gene name here is a mouse gene name. The observed sequence ends 1 residue before the CDR3 terminus, with the missing tail filled in from the germline J gene. The rearrangement uses TRBV13-1 and TRBJ2-1; 8 bases are shared with TRBD1. The V gene's germline CDR1 is NSHNY and CDR2 SYGAGN. V was pared by 3 bases and J by 0 bases, with 2 bases of the junction left unmatched. This CDR3 region has 15 residues. The CDR3 bases that were read are TGTGCCAGCAGTGTACAGGGGGGTAACTATGCTGAGCAGTTC. Translation gives CASSVQGGNYAEQF. The CDR3 reads in full as CASSVQGGNYAEQFF.

Note on this clone: The gene symbols are mouse symbols. Read sequence stops 1 residue before the CDR3 end, and the germline J gene provides the missing end. J is TRBJ1-3 and V is TRBV26, with 9 nucleotides matching TRBD1. This CDR3 has 14 residues. CDR1 is KGHPV, CDR2 FQNQEV, per germline (reference sequence). The ends lost 4 bases at V and 4 bases at J; junction bases unmatched: 2. CDR3 region: CASSPGQGGNTLYF. The sequenced CDR3 bases are TGTGCCAGCAGTCCGGGACAGGGAGGAAATACGCTCTAT.

To note about this clone: Gene names and germline match the mouse. The read ends 1 residue early relative to the CDR3; the germline J gene fills the gap. The J gene is TRBJ1-2, the V gene TRBV2; D may be TRBD1 (6 bases). This CDR3 has 15 residues. Germline CDR1 is LGHNA and CDR2 is YSYQKL. V was pared by 0 bases and J by 4 bases, with 12 bases between. The chain's CDR3 is CASSQEGGRGSDYTF. The CDR3 DNA, read in part, is TGTGCCAGCAGCCAAGAAGGGGGGCGCGGCTCCGACTACACC.

This clone is labeled as large (0.1 to 1%). Mouse germline and gene names are used. From the germline J gene comes the end of the CDR3, since the read stops 1 residue before it. V is TRBV2 and J is TRBJ1-5, with a weak D call TRBD1 (6 bases). The length of the CDR3 is 15 residues. V shed 0 bases and J shed 3 bases, with 9 bases lying between them. Germline V gene sequence: CDR1 LGHNA, CDR2 YSYQKL. The sequenced part of the CDR3 DNA is TGTGCCAGCAGCCAAGAGTGGGGGCTCAACCAGGCTCCGCTT. The encoded protein is CASSQEWGLNQAPL. The whole CDR3 sequence is CASSQEWGLNQAPLF.

This clone was observed a handful of times. The genes and germline here are from mouse. The read terminates 1 residue ahead of where the CDR3 ends, so the germline J gene completes it. This rearrangement joins TRBV16 to TRBJ2-7; D is ambiguous. There are 11 residues in the CDR3. The germline V and J ends were trimmed by 0 bases and 6 bases, with 3 bases remaining between them. CDR1 SGHSA and CDR2 FRNQAP come from the germline V gene. The sequenced CDR3 bases are TGTGCAAGCAGCTTAGATCTTGAACAGTAC. Translated: CASSLDLEQY. The CDR3 reads in full as CASSLDLEQYF.

Comments on this clone: Gene names denote mouse genes. The read ends 1 residue before the CDR3 terminus; that terminus is restored from the germline J gene. The J gene is TRBJ2-4, the V gene TRBV3; 9 nucleotides match TRBD2. J gave up 6 bases and V 2 bases, and 3 bases lay outside the gene matches. The CDR3 loop spans 14 amino acids. Germline values: CDR1 SNHLY, CDR2 FYNGKV (reference sequence). The CDR3 bases that were read are TGTGCCAGCAGCTTAATCACTGGGGGGAACACCTTGTAC. It encodes CASSLITGGNTLY. The full CDR3 protein reads CASSLITGGNTLYF.

Of note for this clone: Mouse names are used for the genes. Coverage ceases 1 residue before the CDR3 finishes, and the germline J gene fills in the end. V and J are TRBV17 and TRBJ1-1; D is perhaps TRBD1 (6 bases). CDR1 and CDR2 from the germline V gene are MNHDT and YYDKIL. The CDR3 covers 14 residues. Trimming pared 0 bases from V and 4 bases from J, leaving 9 bases between. The CDR3 DNA, read in part, is TGTGCTAGCAGTAGAGATCAGGGGCGCACAGAAGTCTTC. The encoded protein is CASSRDQGRTEVF. The full CDR3 reads CASSRDQGRTEVFF.

Regarding this clone: The listed genes are named as in mouse. From the germline J gene comes the end of the CDR3, since the read stops 1 residue before it. The chain joins TRBV13-2 to TRBJ2-1, with TRBD2 identical over 14 bases. CDR3 length: 17 residues. From germline, CDR1 is NNHNN and CDR2 SYGAGS (reference sequence). Trimming removed 2 bases from V and 4 bases from J; junction bases left unmatched: 5. Partial CDR3 DNA: TGTGCCAGCGGTGAGAGGGGACTGGGGGGGCGATATGCTGAGCAGTTC. This encodes CASGERGLGGRYAEQF. The CDR3 as a whole reads CASGERGLGGRYAEQFF.

This clone has just a few counts. Gene names refer to mouse genes. From the germline J gene comes the end of the CDR3, since the read stops 1 residue before it. This chain links TRBV26 with TRBJ2-3; D gene unclear. V was cut by 6 bases and J by 1 base, with 8 bases left in between. Per germline, CDR1 KGHPV and CDR2 FQNQEV (reference sequence). CDR3 length: 13 residues. Here the CDR3 reads CASSRDGAETLYF. The sequenced part of the CDR3 DNA is TGTGCCAGCAGCCGTGACGGTGCAGAAACGCTGTAT. Complete variable domain (other parts from reference TRBV26 and TRBJ2-3): NSKVIQTPRYLVKGQGQKAKMRCIPEKGHPVVFWYQQNKNNEFKFLINFQNQEVLQQIDMTEKRFSAECPSNSPCSLEIQSSEAGDSALYLCASSRDGAETLYFGSGTRLTVL.

About this clone: Gene names denote mouse genes. From the germline J gene comes the end of the CDR3, since the read stops 1 residue before it. The chain is built from TRBV23 and TRBJ2-4; the D call in the table, TRBD2, was not verified against the DNA. Per the germline V gene, CDR1 is KGHTA and CDR2 is FQNQQP. The CDR3 is made up of 14 amino acids. The CDR3: CSSSRTGGQNTLYF. Incomplete CDR3 DNA: TGCTCCAGCAGCCGGACTGGGGGTCAAAACACCTTGTAC.

By frequency in the sample, this clone is medium-sized. The listed genes are named as in mouse. The sequenced fragment ends 1 residue before the CDR3 boundary, so the rest is inferred from the germline J gene. The chain carries TRBV19 and TRBJ1-1; 7 bases are a match to TRBD1. This CDR3 is built from 14 residues. Unmatched junction bases numbered 4, after V lost 5 bases and J lost 0 bases. Germline CDR1 FNHDT, CDR2 SITEND (reference sequence). The CDR3: CASSLGGANTEVFF. The CDR3 bases that were read are TGTGCCAGCAGCCTAGGGGGCGCAAACACAGAAGTCTTC.

A remark on this clone: Mouse gene names and germline throughout. Incomplete CDR3 DNA: TGTGCCAGCAGCCAAGACAGGGGGCGAGACACCCAGTAC. The encoded protein is CASSQDRGRDTQY. The whole CDR3 reads CASSQDRGRDTQYF. J is TRBJ2-5 and V is TRBV5; TRBD1 agrees at 8 bases. The read terminates 1 residue ahead of where the CDR3 ends, so the germline J gene completes it. The germline CDR1 and CDR2 sequences are LGHNA and YNLKQL (reference sequence). V shed 0 bases, J shed 5 bases, and the junction held 1 base outside the gene matches. The CDR3 totals 14 residues.

A remark on this clone: Gene names refer to mouse genes. The read ends 1 residue early relative to the CDR3; the germline J gene fills the gap. The genes are TRBV26 and TRBJ2-7; 8 nucleotides agree with TRBD2. CDR1 is KGHPV and CDR2 is FQNQEV in the germline V gene (reference sequence). V lost 2 bases, J lost 4 bases, and 1 base stayed unmatched. The CDR3 is 13 residues long. Incomplete CDR3 DNA: TGTGCCAGCAGTCTGAACTGGGGGTATGAACAGTAC. Protein product: CASSLNWGYEQY. The complete CDR3 protein is CASSLNWGYEQYF.

In this sample, this clone is medium-sized. Gene names are the mouse ones. The read falls 1 residue short of the CDR3 end, and the missing part is taken from the germline J gene. This rearrangement joins TRBV20 to TRBJ1-1; D not certain. CDR1 is GFQATS, CDR2 STVNSAI, per germline. The V end was cut by 7 bases, the J end by 4 bases, with 10 bases between. The CDR3 is 11 amino acids. The CDR3 bases that were read are TGTGGTGTCCTGACCCTCACAGAAGTCTTC. Residues: CGVLTLTEVF. The full CDR3 protein reads CGVLTLTEVFF.

About this clone: Mouse germline and gene names are used. The sequence runs out 1 residue before the end of the CDR3; the remainder is reconstructed from the germline J gene. The chain is built from TRBV13-2 and TRBJ2-5; 10 bases agree with TRBD2. From germline, CDR1 is NNHNN and CDR2 SYGAGS (reference sequence). Unmatched junction bases numbered 4, after V lost 0 bases and J lost 3 bases. The CDR3 has 16 residues. The sequenced CDR3 bases are TGTGCCAGCGGTGATGGACTGGGGGGCCAACAAGACACCCAGTAC. Its translation: CASGDGLGGQQDTQY. The whole CDR3 reads CASGDGLGGQQDTQYF.

Worth noting for this clone: The gene symbols are mouse symbols. The CDR3 extends 1 residue past the end of the read, so its final part is completed from the germline J gene. This chain uses TRBV3 with TRBJ2-2; 7 positions agree with TRBD1. The CDR3 consists of 13 residues. V was pared by 2 bases and J by 6 bases, with 0 bases of the junction left unmatched. Germline assignment: CDR1 SNHLY and CDR2 FYNGKV (reference sequence). The part of the CDR3 DNA that was read is TGTGCCAGCAGCTTACAGGGGGCCGGGCAGCTCTAC. This codes for CASSLQGAGQLY. The whole CDR3 is CASSLQGAGQLYF.

Of note for this clone: Mouse names are used for the genes. The read ends 1 residue early relative to the CDR3; the germline J gene fills the gap. Additional DNA sequences in this sample encode the identical CDR3. The V gene is TRBV26, the J gene TRBJ1-5, with D hard to call. Per the germline V gene, CDR1 is KGHPV and CDR2 is FQNQEV (reference sequence). Trimming stripped 6 bases from V and 2 bases from J, with 5 bases between. This CDR3 comprises 12 residues. CDR3 amino acids: CASSRDNQAPLF. CDR3 DNA (partial): TGTGCCAGCAGCCGGGACAACCAGGCTCCGCTT.

On this clone itself: Gene names are mouse gene names. The read falls 1 residue short of the CDR3 end, and the missing part is taken from the germline J gene. The chain recombines TRBV3 with TRBJ1-4; no definite D call. Germline V gene data show CDR1 as SNHLY and CDR2 as FYNGKV (reference sequence). With 5 bases removed from V and 1 base from J, the gap between germline ends came to 8 bases. The CDR3 is 14 amino acids. The part of the CDR3 DNA that was read is TGTGCCAGCAGCCCGACAAATTCCAACGAAAGATTATTT. Amino acids: CASSPTNSNERLF. The entire CDR3 sequence reads CASSPTNSNERLFF.

Comment on this clone: Gene names are mouse gene names. Read coverage stops 1 residue before the CDR3 terminus; the germline J gene supplies the remainder. The V gene is TRBV26, the J gene TRBJ2-7; 7 bases match TRBD1. V lost 3 bases, J lost 2 bases, and 1 base stayed unmatched. Germline CDR1 is KGHPV and CDR2 is FQNQEV (reference sequence). CDR3 length: 13 residues. CDR3: CASSLQGAYEQYF. The part of the CDR3 DNA that was read is TGTGCCAGCAGTCTCCAGGGGGCCTATGAACAGTAC. Full variable domain (missing parts from reference TRBV26 and TRBJ2-7): NSKVIQTPRYLVKGQGQKAKMRCIPEKGHPVVFWYQQNKNNEFKFLINFQNQEVLQQIDMTEKRFSAECPSNSPCSLEIQSSEAGDSALYLCASSLQGAYEQYFGPGTRLTVL.

This clone is large in the sample. The genes are named according to mouse. The read is 1 residue too short to cover the CDR3 end, so that end is filled in from the germline J gene. V gene TRBV29 combines with J gene TRBJ1-2; TRBD1 matches at 7 bases. Per germline, CDR1 MSHET and CDR2 SYDVDS. Unmatched junction bases numbered 1, after V lost 6 bases and J lost 0 bases. The CDR3 runs to 13 residues. CDR3 sequence reads: CASSRGANSDYTF. The DNA read from the CDR3 is TGTGCTAGCAGCAGGGGGGCAAACTCCGACTACACC.

This clone counts as medium-sized. The genes and germline here are from mouse. The read comes to an end 1 residue before the CDR3 does, leaving the germline J gene to fill in the end. The V and J genes are TRBV29 and TRBJ2-7, with TRBD1 matching over 7 bases. This CDR3 region has 12 residues. The V segment lost 5 bases and the J segment 4 bases; nucleotides outside the gene matches: 2. Germline CDR1 and CDR2: MSHET and SYDVDS. Here the CDR3 reads CASSPGQYEQYF. The DNA read from the CDR3 is TGTGCTAGCAGTCCGGGACAGTATGAACAGTAC.

This clone is medium-sized (0.01 to 0.1%). The gene names here belong to mouse. The read falls 1 residue short of the CDR3 end, and the missing part is taken from the germline J gene. The rearrangement joins TRBV29 to TRBJ2-4; 8 bases are a match to TRBD1. Germline loops: CDR1 MSHET, CDR2 SYDVDS. CDR3 length equals 13 residues. The V gene end was trimmed by 7 bases and the J gene end by 2 bases; junction bases not matched to a gene: 2. CDR3 bases read: TGTGCTAGCACCCAGGGGGCTCAAAACACCTTGTAC. It is translated as CASTQGAQNTLY. The entire CDR3 protein reads CASTQGAQNTLYF.

For this clone: The gene symbols are mouse symbols. The CDR3 extends 1 residue past the end of the read, so its final part is completed from the germline J gene. The chain uses TRBV5 and TRBJ2-4, with D maybe TRBD2 (7 bases). The CDR3 has 16 residues. CDR1 and CDR2 from the germline V gene are LGHNA and YNLKQL (reference sequence). V was trimmed by 1 base and J by 7 bases, leaving 18 bases between them. CDR3 region: CASSQGGARREDTLYF. The sequenced CDR3 bases are TGTGCCAGCAGCCAAGGGGGGGCGCGGAGGGAGGACACCTTGTAC.

Note on this clone: Mouse gene names apply. The read terminates 1 residue before the CDR3 end, so the remaining end is supplied by the germline J gene. J is TRBJ2-7 and V is TRBV3; D is undetermined. CDR1 SNHLY and CDR2 FYNGKV come from the germline V gene (reference sequence). The CDR3 loop spans 16 amino acids. Trimming removed 4 bases from V and 0 bases from J, with 16 bases in between. The part of the CDR3 DNA that was read is TGTGCCAGCAGCTCAGCGCTTGGGAGGAGCTCCTATGAACAGTAC. Its protein product is CASSSALGRSSYEQY. The complete CDR3 sequence is CASSSALGRSSYEQYF.

Points on this clone: Gene labels here are mouse ones. The sequence runs out 1 residue before the end of the CDR3; the remainder is reconstructed from the germline J gene. The chain is built from TRBV26 and TRBJ2-7; TRBD2 matches at 11 bases. The CDR3 runs 14 residues. J lost 3 bases, V lost 7 bases, and 5 bases had no gene match. The germline CDR1 and CDR2 sequences are KGHPV and FQNQEV (reference sequence). This CDR3 is CASTPGLGVYEQYF. CDR3 DNA, as far as it was read: TGTGCCAGCACCCCGGGACTGGGGGTCTATGAACAGTAC.